Each of the 9 T cell receptor beta chains below was sequenced from the same sample in a study of tumor and adjacent non-tumor tissue in lung cancer. TCRbeta libraries were built with three rounds of nested PCR, modified from ARM-PCR. A single record per CDR3 protein comes from TCRdb applying MiXCR to the multiplex PCR reads. The sample shows about 70,000 distinct CDR3 sequences, more than 70% of them seen only once. No cell sorting was done before RNA was extracted from the tissue. Material for sequencing was lung tumor tissue. The receptor set was obtained from a man aged 55-75 years with non-small cell lung cancer.

This clonotype has a single count. Compared with germline, one end of the junction differs, possibly owing to a read error. The chain recombines TRBV6-5 with TRBJ1-1; D gene uncertain. The V gene's germline CDR1 is MNHEY and CDR2 SVGAGI. This CDR3 contains 13 residues. CDR3 loop: CANSYFRDTEAFF. DNA of the CDR3: TGTGCCAACAGTTACTTTCGGGATACTGAAGCTTTCTTT.

Many counts were recorded for this clonotype. The rearrangement uses TRBV20-1 and TRBJ1-6; D uncertain. CDR1 and CDR2 (germline): DFQATT, SNEGSKA (reference sequence). Trimming cost V 6 bases and J 5 bases, with 20 bases left between them. The CDR3 extends over 16 amino acids. In DNA form, the CDR3 reads TGCAGTGCGGGAGAGTCGCCAGGTGGGAATAATTCACCCCTCCACTTT. Its protein is CSAGESPGGNNSPLHF.

This clonotype was counted a few times. One junction end does not reproduce the germline sequence, and a read error may be involved. DNA of the CDR3: TGTGCAAGCAGCATCCACACAGATACGCAGTATTTT. Residues: CASSIHTDTQYF. The rearrangement links TRBV11-3 to TRBJ2-3; no definite D call. CDR1 is SGHNT, CDR2 YENEEA, per germline. The CDR3 sequence is 12 residues long.

This clonotype was seen a handful of times. This rearrangement joins TRBV20-1 to TRBJ2-2, with D possibly being TRBD2 (6 bases). This CDR3 is 16 amino acids long. Germline V gene sequence: CDR1 DFQATT, CDR2 SNEGSKA (reference sequence). V shed 7 bases and J shed 3 bases, with 21 bases lying between them. CDR3 sequence (DNA): TGCAGTGTTACTTTAGCCGGAGGGCCGGACACCGGGGAGCTGTTTTTT. Translated, it gives CSVTLAGGPDTGELFF.

In regard to this clonotype: An end of the junction does not agree with germline; a read error may underlie this. The gene calls are TRBV29-1 and TRBJ1-1, with D possibly being TRBD1 (5 bases). This CDR3 is built from 13 residues. The germline V gene encodes CDR1 SQVTM and CDR2 ANQGSEA. The CDR3 coding sequence is TGCAACGCCTCGACTGGGGGTGACACTGGAGCTTTCTTT. This sequence encodes CNASTGGDTGAFF.

As regards this clonotype: At one end the junction does not follow the germline gene, possibly because of a read error. This chain joins TRBV6-5 and TRBJ1-1; D perhaps matches TRBD1 (6 bases). This CDR3 has 15 residues. The germline CDR1 and CDR2 sequences are MNHEY and SVGAGI. The CDR3 nucleotides are TGTGCCAGCGGTTACTTCCGCAGGGGTGTGGCTGAAGCTTTCTTT. This codes for CASGYFRRGVAEAFF.

This clonotype appeared once. The V gene is TRBV20-1, the J gene TRBJ2-7; D unresolved. V shed 1 base and J shed 2 bases, with 12 bases lying between them. The CDR3 covers 14 residues. The germline V gene encodes CDR1 DFQATT and CDR2 SNEGSKA (reference sequence). The CDR3 DNA reads as TGCAGTGCTAGAGCCGAGAATAGGGCCTACGAGCAGTACTTC. Amino acid sequence: CSARAENRAYEQYF.

Concerning this clonotype: This may arise from a read error, as a much more abundant clone is one base away. The chain joins TRBV11-2 to TRBJ2-7; perhaps TRBD2 as D (6 bases). The germline CDR1 and CDR2 sequences are SGHAT and FQNNGV. The CDR3 contains 16 residues. For the CDR3, the DNA is TGTACCAGCAGCTTAGGGGCGGGACGGATTAACTACGAGCAGTACTTC. Its protein product is CTSSLGAGRINYEQYF.

This clonotype occurred many times. The V call is TRBV12-3 or TRBV12-4, the J call TRBJ2-7; 7 positions agree with TRBD2. Trimming cost V 5 bases and J 2 bases; bases outside gene matches: 9. This CDR3 has 15 residues. CDR3 nucleotides: TGTGCCAGCAGTCCCCCCGGGGGACTAACCTACGAGCAGTACTTC. It is translated as CASSPPGGLTYEQYF.